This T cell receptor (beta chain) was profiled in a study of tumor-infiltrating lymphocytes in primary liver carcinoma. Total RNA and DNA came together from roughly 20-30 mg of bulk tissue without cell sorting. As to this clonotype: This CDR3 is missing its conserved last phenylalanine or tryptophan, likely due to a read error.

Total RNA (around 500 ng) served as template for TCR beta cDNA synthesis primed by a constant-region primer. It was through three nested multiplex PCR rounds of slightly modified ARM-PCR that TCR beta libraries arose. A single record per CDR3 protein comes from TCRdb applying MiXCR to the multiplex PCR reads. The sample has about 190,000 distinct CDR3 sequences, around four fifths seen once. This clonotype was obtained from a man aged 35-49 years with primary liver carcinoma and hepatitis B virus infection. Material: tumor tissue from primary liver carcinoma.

The CDR3 protein is CASSSRTSGRALEQFL. In DNA form, the CDR3 reads TGTGCCAGCAGCTCCCGAACTAGCGGGAGGGCTCTTGAGCAGTTCCTC. The chain is built from TRBV5-4 and TRBJ2-1, with 13 bases identical to TRBD2. V shed 3 bases and J 9 bases; nucleotides not matched to a gene: 9. The V gene's germline CDR1 is SGHNT and CDR2 YYREEE (reference sequence). The CDR3 spans 16 residues.